The clone carrying this T cell receptor beta chain was detected only a few times. The antigen is unknown. These data belong to a study of T cell repertoires in cytomegalovirus infection. Across the whole study: Alongside well-studied HLA-B-restricted CMV epitopes, recently identified HLA-C-restricted CMV epitopes were also used. Public signatures in TCR beta pointed to CMV infection and matching HLA type.

MiXCR was run by TCRdb on the reads, yielding one entry per CDR3 protein. This sample has 400,000 to 600,000 distinct CDR3 sequences, with about 42% found just once. The CDR3 spans 11 residues. The V gene lost 1 base and the J gene lost 6 bases, with 4 bases spanning the gap. Germline V CDR1 and CDR2: SGHAT, FQNNGV. Findings and caveats of the study: Ex vivo, HLA-C-restricted CMV-specific TCR beta clonotypes prevailed over the rest of the response. Summed public TCR beta family frequency identified CMV carriers bearing the relevant HLA.

The rearrangement uses TRBV11-2 and TRBJ2-7; D uncertain. This sequence originates from a human donor in good health (CMV status not recorded). Some clones in this sample may be carry-over from other donors' samples. This sample comprised cultured PBMCs, obtained from culture after CMV antigen stimulation. The CDR3: CASSLGFEQYF. DNA of the CDR3: TGTGCCAGCAGCTTAGGATTCGAGCAGTACTTC.